This T cell receptor beta chain came from a study of T cells after yellow fever vaccination. Overall study context: In the case of low-cell-number fractions, SMART-Seq v4 Ultra Low Input was used for preparation. The study's findings and limits: A weaker but faster secondary response was observed, peaking on day 5 versus 15. Shared CD4/CD8 clonotypes were a small share, likely from convergent recombination.

This clonotype was observed many times. The antigen is undetermined. A 5'RACE template-switching step, the method used to make TCR cDNA, added a universal primer site and UMIs. Each CDR3 protein is one row after TCRdb ran MiXCR on the 5' RACE reads. The repertoire holds a few hundred thousand distinct CDR3 sequences, with around 6.7% as singletons. This CDR3 comprises 15 residues. With 1 base clipped from V and 6 bases from J, the junction kept 6 bases outside the gene matches. Germline V gene lookup returns CDR1 SGHTA and CDR2 FQGNSA. This sequence was found in a man aged 25 to 40 who received the YFV17D yellow fever vaccine. Source: CD4+ T cells sorted from PBMCs, taken on the day of the yellow fever booster vaccination. The genes are TRBV7-2 and TRBJ2-1; 7 bases agree with TRBD2. The CDR3 sequence: CASSLGEGTGNEQFF. As DNA, the CDR3 is TGTGCCAGCAGCTTAGGGGAGGGGACGGGCAATGAGCAGTTCTTC.